Following are 2 T cell receptor beta chains from one sample sequenced in a study of tumor-infiltrating lymphocytes in primary liver carcinoma. Researchers generated TCR beta cDNA from about 500 ng of total RNA, relying on a constant-region primer. Researchers made the TCR beta libraries by running three nested multiplex PCR rounds with slightly modified ARM-PCR. Forward primers for TRBV1-TRBV30 and a C-beta reverse primer served the first two PCR rounds, at approximately 10 cycles each. TCRdb passed the multiplex PCR reads through MiXCR, listing each CDR3 protein once. The sample includes 90,000 to 150,000 distinct CDR3 sequences, roughly 70% seen only once; the top ten take 7.5% to 10%. It was from 20-30 mg of unsorted bulk tissue that RNA and DNA were co-extracted. Sequencing was carried out using tumor-adjacent normal liver tissue. The receptors originated from an older woman with primary liver carcinoma and hepatitis B virus infection.

This clonotype showed up just once. V and J are TRBV10-2 and TRBJ2-1, with D perhaps matching TRBD1 (6 bases). The V and J ends lost 4 bases and 7 bases respectively, with 17 bases between them. The CDR3 has 15 amino acids. Per the germline V gene, CDR1 is WSHSY and CDR2 is SAAADI. CDR3 in DNA: TGCGCCAGCAGTGGGGGGCCGCTCCCGTATAATGAGCAGTTCTTC. This encodes CASSGGPLPYNEQFF.

The V and J genes are TRBV7-6 and TRBJ2-5; D gene unclear. V dropped 1 base and J dropped 5 bases, with 11 bases sitting between them. Germline CDR1 reads SGHVS; CDR2 reads FNYEAQ. The CDR3 totals 14 residues. CDR3 sequence (DNA): TGTGCCAGCAGCTTAGGCACGTCCCTGGAGACCCAGTACTTC. This codes for CASSLGTSLETQYF.